This TCR beta chain was sequenced in a study of CD4+ T cells in melanoma. Study results and caveats: Neoantigen-specific CD4+ T cells in melanoma reportedly had diverse differentiation states. A reported correlation linked neoantigen-specific CD4+ T cells to CD8+, macrophage and B cell function.

TCRdb's table, derived via immunoSEQ multiplex PCR, lists solely in-frame clones and lacks some. This sample has more than 13,000 clones, with approximately 88% found just once. A note on this clone: Its matching antigen is unknown.

Sequenced: cells from a culture (not recorded whether cultured in vitro). The sequence was obtained from a human donor with melanoma.

In DNA form, the CDR3 reads TGTGCCAGCAGTCAGGGACGGCAGAACACTGAAGCTTTCTTT. Translated: CASSQGRQNTEAFF. This sequence joins TRBV6-6 and TRBJ1-1; maybe TRBD1 (5 bases). The CDR3 contains 14 residues. CDR1 MNHNY and CDR2 SVGAGI come from the germline V gene (reference sequence). Between the trimmed V and J ends, which lost 5 bases and 1 base, there was a span of 11 bases.